These T cell receptor beta chains were read from a single sample in a study of blood T cell repertoires in COVID-19. TCRdb keeps only in-frame clones here, not all; method: immunoSEQ multiplex PCR. Among 70,000 or so clones listed, more than 70% were seen once. The sequenced sample was peripheral blood. Receptors originate from a human donor in a cohort sampled during active COVID-19. CDR3s leave out the opening cysteine and the closing phenylalanine or tryptophan. Fields, in order: D gene, V gene, CDR3 protein. D genes are given only for firm matches.

TRBD1 TRBV24-1 ATSDGQGTTGELF
TRBD1 TRBV19 ASRGERQGVTYEQY
. TRBV7-2 ASRPKGETYEQY
. TRBV24-1 ATSDWSSSNNEQF
. TRBV5-4 ASSLEAADGYT
. TRBV19 ASSMVAGSQYGYT
. TRBV3-1/TRBV3-2 ASSQETGNNQPQH
. TRBV9 ASSLEQGIITDTQY
TRBD1 TRBV5-1 ASSGGQGGSYEQY
. TRBV18 ASSPGEGAGANVLT
TRBD1 TRBV27 ASSRDSATPYEQY
TRBD2 TRBV19 ASTETSGGRNGQF
. TRBV7-9 ASSLTTRGNQPQH